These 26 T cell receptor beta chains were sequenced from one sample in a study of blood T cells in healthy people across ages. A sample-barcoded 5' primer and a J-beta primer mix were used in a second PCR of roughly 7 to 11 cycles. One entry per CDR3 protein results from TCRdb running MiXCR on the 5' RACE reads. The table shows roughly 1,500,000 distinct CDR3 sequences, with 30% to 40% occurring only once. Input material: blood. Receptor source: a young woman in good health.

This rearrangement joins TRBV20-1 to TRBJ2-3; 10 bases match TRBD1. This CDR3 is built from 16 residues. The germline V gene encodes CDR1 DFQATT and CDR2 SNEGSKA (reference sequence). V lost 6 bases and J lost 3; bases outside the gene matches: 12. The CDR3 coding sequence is TGCAGTGCCAAAAGGCGGGACAGGGGTTTTACAGATACGCAGTATTTT. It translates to CSAKRRDRGFTDTQYF.

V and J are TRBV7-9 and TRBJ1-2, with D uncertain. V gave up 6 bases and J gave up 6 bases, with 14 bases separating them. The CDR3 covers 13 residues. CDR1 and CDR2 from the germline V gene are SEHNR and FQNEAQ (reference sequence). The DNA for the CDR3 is TGTGCCAGCAGTCCACAGAGGAATAATGGCTACACCTTC. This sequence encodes CASSPQRNNGYTF. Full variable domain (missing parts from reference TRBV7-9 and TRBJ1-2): DTGVSQNPRHKITKRGQNVTFRCDPISEHNRLYWYRQTLGQGPEFLTYFQNEAQLEKSRLLSDRFSAERPKGSFSTLEIQRTEQGDSAMYLCASSPQRNNGYTFGSGTRLTVV.

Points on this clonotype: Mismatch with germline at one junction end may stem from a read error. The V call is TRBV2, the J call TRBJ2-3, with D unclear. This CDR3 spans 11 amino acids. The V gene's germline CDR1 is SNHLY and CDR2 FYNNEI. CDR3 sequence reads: CASSVTNTQYF. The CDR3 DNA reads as TGTGCCAGCAGTGTGACCAATACACAGTATTTT.

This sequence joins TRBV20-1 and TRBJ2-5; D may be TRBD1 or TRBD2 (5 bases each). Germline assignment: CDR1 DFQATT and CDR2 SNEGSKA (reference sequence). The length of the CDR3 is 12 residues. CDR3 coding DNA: TGCAGGGCACAAGAACGGACGCGAGGGGAGTACTTC. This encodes CRAQERTRGEYF.

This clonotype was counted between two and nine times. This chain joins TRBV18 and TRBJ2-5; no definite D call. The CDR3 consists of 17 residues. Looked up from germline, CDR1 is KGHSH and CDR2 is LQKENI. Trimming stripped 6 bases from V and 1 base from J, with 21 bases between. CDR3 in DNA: TGTGCCAGCTCGTACGGGCCGCCCGTCACACGCCAAGAGACCCAGTACTTC. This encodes CASSYGPPVTRQETQYF.

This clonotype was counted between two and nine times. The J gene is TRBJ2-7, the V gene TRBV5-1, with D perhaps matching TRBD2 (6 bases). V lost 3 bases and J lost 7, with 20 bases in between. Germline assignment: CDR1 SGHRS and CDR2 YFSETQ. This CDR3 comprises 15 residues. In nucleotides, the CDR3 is TGCGCCAGCAGCTCCACCACGAGGAACCGGGGGGAGCAGTACTTC. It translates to CASSSTTRNRGEQYF.

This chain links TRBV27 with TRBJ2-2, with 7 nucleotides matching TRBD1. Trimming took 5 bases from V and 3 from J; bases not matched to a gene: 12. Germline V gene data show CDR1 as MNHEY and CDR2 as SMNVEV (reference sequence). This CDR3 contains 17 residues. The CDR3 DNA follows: TGTGCCAGCAGTACGAGCGAGGGACAGCTTGACACCGGGGAGCTGTTTTTT. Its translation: CASSTSEGQLDTGELFF.

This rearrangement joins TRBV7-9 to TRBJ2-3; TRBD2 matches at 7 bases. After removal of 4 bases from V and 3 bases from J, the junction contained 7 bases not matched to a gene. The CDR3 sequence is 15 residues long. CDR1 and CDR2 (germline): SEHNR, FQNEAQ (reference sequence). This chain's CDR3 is CASSSQAGRTDTQYF. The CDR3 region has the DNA TGTGCCAGCAGCTCACAAGCGGGGCGAACAGATACGCAGTATTTT. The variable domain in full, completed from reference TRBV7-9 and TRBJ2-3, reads DTGVSQNPRHKITKRGQNVTFRCDPISEHNRLYWYRQTLGQGPEFLTYFQNEAQLEKSRLLSDRFSAERPKGSFSTLEIQRTEQGDSAMYLCASSSQAGRTDTQYFGPGTRLTVL.

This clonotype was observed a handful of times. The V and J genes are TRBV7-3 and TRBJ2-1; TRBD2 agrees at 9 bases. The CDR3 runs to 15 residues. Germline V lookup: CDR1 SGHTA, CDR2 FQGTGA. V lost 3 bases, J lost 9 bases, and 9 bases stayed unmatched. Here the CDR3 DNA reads TGTGCCAGCAGCTTCAAAGCGGGGGGACTCAGTGAGCAGTTCTTC. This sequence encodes CASSFKAGGLSEQFF.

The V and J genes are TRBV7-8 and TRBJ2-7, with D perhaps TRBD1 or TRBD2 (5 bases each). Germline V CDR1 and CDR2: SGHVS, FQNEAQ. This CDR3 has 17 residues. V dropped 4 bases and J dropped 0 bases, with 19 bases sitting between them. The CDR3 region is CASSSTHWDPNSYEQYF. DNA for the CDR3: TGTGCCAGCAGCTCGACACACTGGGACCCCAACTCCTACGAGCAGTACTTC.

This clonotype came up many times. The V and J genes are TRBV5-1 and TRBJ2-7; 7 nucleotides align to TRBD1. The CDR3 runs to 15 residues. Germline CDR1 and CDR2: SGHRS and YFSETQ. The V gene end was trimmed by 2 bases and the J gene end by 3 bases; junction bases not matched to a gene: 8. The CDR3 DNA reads TGCGCCAGCAGCTTCCGTGGACAGGAAGACTACGAGCAGTACTTC. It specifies CASSFRGQEDYEQYF. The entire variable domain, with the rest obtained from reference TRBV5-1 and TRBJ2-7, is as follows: KAGVTQTPRYLIKTRGQQVTLSCSPISGHRSVSWYQQTPGQGLQFLFEYFSETQRNKGNFPGRFSGRQFSNSRSEMNVSTLELGDSALYLCASSFRGQEDYEQYFGPGTRLTVT.

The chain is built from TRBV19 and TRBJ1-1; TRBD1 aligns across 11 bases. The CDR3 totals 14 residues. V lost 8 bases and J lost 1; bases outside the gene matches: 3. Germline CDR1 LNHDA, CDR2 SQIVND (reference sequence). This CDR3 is CASGTGGKNTEAFF. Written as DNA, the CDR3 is TGTGCCAGTGGGACAGGGGGGAAGAACACTGAAGCTTTCTTT. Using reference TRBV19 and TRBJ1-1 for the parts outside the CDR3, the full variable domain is DGGITQSPKYLFRKEGQNVTLSCEQNLNHDAMYWYRQDPGQGLRLIYYSQIVNDFQKGDIAEGYSVSREKKESFPLTVTSAQKNPTAFYLCASGTGGKNTEAFFGQGTRLTVV.

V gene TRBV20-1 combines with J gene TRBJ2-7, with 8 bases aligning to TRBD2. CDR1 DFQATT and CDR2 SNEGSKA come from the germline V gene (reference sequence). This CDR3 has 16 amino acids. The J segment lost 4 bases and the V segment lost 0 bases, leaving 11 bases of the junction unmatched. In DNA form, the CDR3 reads TGCAGTGCTAGAGATCCCCCCTCAGCGGGAGATTACGAGCAGTACTTC. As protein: CSARDPPSAGDYEQYF.

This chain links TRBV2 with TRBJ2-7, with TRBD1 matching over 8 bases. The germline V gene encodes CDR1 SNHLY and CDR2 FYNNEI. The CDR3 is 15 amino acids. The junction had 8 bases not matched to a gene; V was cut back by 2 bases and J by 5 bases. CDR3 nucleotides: TGTGCCAGCAGTGAATTATCCAGGGGGCTGGACGAGCAGTACTTC. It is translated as CASSELSRGLDEQYF.

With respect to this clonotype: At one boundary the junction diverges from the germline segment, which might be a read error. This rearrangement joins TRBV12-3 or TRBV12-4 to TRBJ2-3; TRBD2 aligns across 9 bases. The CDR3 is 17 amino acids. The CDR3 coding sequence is TGTGCCAGCAGTTTAGCGAGAGCGGGGGGCGGCACAGGTACGCAGTATTTT. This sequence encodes CASSLARAGGGTGTQYF.

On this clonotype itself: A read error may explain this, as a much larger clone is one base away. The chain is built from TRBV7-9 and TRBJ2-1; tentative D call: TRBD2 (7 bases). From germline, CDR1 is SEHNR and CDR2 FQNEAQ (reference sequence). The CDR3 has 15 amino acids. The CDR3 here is CTSSPDRRGGNEQFF. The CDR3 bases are TGTACCAGCAGCCCCGATCGGAGGGGGGGCAATGAGCAGTTCTTC.

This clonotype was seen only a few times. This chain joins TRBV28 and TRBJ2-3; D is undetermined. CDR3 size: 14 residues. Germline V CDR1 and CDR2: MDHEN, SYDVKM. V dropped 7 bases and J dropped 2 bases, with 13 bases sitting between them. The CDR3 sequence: CASTLARNTDTQYF. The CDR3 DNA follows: TGTGCCAGCACCCTGGCCAGAAACACAGATACGCAGTATTTT.

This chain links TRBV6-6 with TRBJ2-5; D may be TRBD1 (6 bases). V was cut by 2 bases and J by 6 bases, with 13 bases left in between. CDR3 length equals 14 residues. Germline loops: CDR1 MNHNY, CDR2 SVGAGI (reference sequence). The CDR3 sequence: CASSYGKGVKTQYF. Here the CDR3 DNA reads TGTGCCAGCAGTTACGGGAAGGGGGTGAAGACCCAGTACTTC.

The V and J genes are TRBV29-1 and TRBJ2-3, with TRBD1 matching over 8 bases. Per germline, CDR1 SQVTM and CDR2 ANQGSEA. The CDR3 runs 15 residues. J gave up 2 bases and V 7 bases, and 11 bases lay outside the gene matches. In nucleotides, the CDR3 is TGCAGCGCGAGGGGGATACAGGGGGTCACAGATACGCAGTATTTT. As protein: CSARGIQGVTDTQYF.

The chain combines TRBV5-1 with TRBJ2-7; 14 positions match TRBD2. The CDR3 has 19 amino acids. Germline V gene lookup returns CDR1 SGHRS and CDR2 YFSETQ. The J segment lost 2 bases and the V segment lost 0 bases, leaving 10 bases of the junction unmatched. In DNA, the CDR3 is TGCGCCAGCAGCTTGGTCGGGAGAATGACTAGCGGGAGGGCCTACGAGCAGTACTTC. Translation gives CASSLVGRMTSGRAYEQYF.

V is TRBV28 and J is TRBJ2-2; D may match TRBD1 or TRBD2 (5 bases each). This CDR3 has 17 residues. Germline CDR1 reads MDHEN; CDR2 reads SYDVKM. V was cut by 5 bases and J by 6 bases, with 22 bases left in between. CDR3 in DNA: TGTGCCAGCAGTGCCCCTAGTAAGTGGGGACGTGCCGGGGAGCTGTTTTTT. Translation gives CASSAPSKWGRAGELFF.

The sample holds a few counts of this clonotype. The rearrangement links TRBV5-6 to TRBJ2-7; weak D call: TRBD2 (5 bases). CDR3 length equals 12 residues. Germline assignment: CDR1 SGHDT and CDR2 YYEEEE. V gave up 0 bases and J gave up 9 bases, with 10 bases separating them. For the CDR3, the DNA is TGTGCCAGCAGCTTGGTCGAGGGAGTGCAGTACTTC. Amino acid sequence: CASSLVEGVQYF.

CDR3 bases: TGCGCCAGCAGCCAAGGCCCAGGGGGCTTGGAGTTCTTC. Its protein product is CASSQGPGGLEFF. V usage is TRBV4-1 and J usage is TRBJ2-1; TRBD1 matches at 8 bases. The CDR3 is 13 amino acids. The germline CDR1 and CDR2 sequences are MGHRA and YSYEKL. V was pared by 1 base and J by 14 bases, with 7 bases of the junction left unmatched.

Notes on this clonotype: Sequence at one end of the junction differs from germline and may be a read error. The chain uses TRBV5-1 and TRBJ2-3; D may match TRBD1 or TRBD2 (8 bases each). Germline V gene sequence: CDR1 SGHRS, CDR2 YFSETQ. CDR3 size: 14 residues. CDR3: CASRGQRGTGTQYF. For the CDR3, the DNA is TGCGCCAGCAGGGGACAGCGGGGGACAGGTACGCAGTATTTT.

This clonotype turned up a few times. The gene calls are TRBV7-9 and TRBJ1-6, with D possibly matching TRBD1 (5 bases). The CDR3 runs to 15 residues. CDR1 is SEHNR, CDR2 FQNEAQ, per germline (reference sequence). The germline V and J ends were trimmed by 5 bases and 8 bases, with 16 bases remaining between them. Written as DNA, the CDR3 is TGTGCCAGCAGCGTTACCCGGGGCAGGGATTCACCCCTCCACTTT. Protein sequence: CASSVTRGRDSPLHF. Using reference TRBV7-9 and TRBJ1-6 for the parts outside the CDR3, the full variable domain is DTGVSQNPRHKITKRGQNVTFRCDPISEHNRLYWYRQTLGQGPEFLTYFQNEAQLEKSRLLSDRFSAERPKGSFSTLEIQRTEQGDSAMYLCASSVTRGRDSPLHFGNGTRLTVT.

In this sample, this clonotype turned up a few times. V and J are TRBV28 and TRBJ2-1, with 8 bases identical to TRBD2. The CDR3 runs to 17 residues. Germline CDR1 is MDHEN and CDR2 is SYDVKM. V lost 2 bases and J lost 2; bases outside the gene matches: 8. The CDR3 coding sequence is TGTGCCAGCAGTTTAGGGTTAAGCGGGAGCCCCTACAATGAGCAGTTCTTC. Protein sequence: CASSLGLSGSPYNEQFF.